What follows describes a single TCR beta chain. Its antigen remains undetermined. This entry comes from a study of CXCR3-negative and CXCR3-positive naive CD8 T cells (dated by TCRdb to about 2019). Regarding the study in general: In total, some 130 million TRB reads were obtained, corresponding to roughly 1.5 +/- 0.3 million reads per library. Naive subsets from several donors and memory cells from 3 donors were included in the TRBV-TRBJ cluster analysis. The diversity and physicochemical repertoire analyses included eleven to twelve donors pooled from two independent experiments.

What the study reported, not specific to this receptor: Both naive subsets had comparably high repertoire diversity, while memory CD8+ T cells had much lower repertoire diversity. Compared with CXCR3-negative naive cells, CXCR3-positive naive cells had TRB CDR3s with higher hydrophobicity (lower Kidera factor 4), lower energy, and higher strength and volume indices. Within the same donor, TRBV-TRBJ usage looked similar between naive CXCR3-negative and CXCR3-positive cells, but memory cells had distinct patterns. Freshly isolated PBMCs were used for most assays because CXCR3 expression partially decreased after cryopreservation. Because surface CD5, which has been linked to self-reactivity in mice, was comparable between naive subsets, TCR interaction strength was also inferred from TRB CDR3 physicochemical properties.

The run used a NextSeq 550. The Human TCR Profiling Kit (MiLaboratory) was used to make UMI-labeled 5' RACE TRB cDNA libraries. cDNA synthesis used the entire amount of extracted RNA, and PCR amplification then used the entire amount of cDNA produced. Libraries were prepared in parallel using an identical number of PCR cycles. In the paper's pipeline: With a requirement of at least two reads per UMI, MIGEC and MiXCR extracted about 50,000 +/- 10,000 unique UMI-labeled TRB cDNA molecules per library. On average, each library contained approximately 40,000 +/- 10,000 functional in-frame TRB CDR3 nucleotide clonotypes without stop codons. After each sample was downsampled to 5000 UMI-labeled TRB molecules, VDJtools was used to calculate diversity metrics such as normalized Shannon-Wiener and Chao1. VDJtools was used to calculate clonotype-size-weighted physicochemical properties of the central five CDR3 residues, namely interaction energy, strength, volume and Kidera factor 4. After reprocessing by TCRdb, each CDR3 protein sequence is one entry, and no DNA is given. TCRdb, not the authors, supplied the V and J calls. Per the sample table, the count is around 140,000 distinct CDR3 sequences. The top ten clones comprise approximately 0.29% of the sample.

For every CD8+ T cell subset, 300,000 cells were flow-sorted straight into RLT lysis buffer, and each subset was sorted in triplicate. To keep memory contaminants out, a stringent definition of naive CD8+ T cells was applied: CD45RO-CCR7+CD27+CD95-. Peripheral blood mononuclear cells were isolated from buffy coats using standard density gradient centrifugation. Naive CXCR3-negative and CXCR3-positive CD8+ T cells were flow-sorted using a FACSAria III. Total RNA was extracted from sorted cells using an RNeasy Mini Kit. CDR1 and CDR2, per the germline V gene, are MGHRA and YSYEKL. The CDR3 runs 16 amino acids, cysteine and phenylalanine included. No DNA accompanies this entry.

The V gene is TRBV4-1 and the J gene is TRBJ2-2; TCRdb calls TRBD2, which cannot be checked without DNA. The origin of this receptor is a human donor in good health. Some clones in this sample may be carry-over from other donors' samples. Sequencing was performed on naive CXCR3- CD8+ T cells from blood. The sample's cell subset or site, from its label and the paper: CD45RO-CCR7+CD27+CD95- naive CD8+ T cells lacking CXCR3 (TNR3-). The encoded CDR3 is CASSHGVAGFTGELFF.